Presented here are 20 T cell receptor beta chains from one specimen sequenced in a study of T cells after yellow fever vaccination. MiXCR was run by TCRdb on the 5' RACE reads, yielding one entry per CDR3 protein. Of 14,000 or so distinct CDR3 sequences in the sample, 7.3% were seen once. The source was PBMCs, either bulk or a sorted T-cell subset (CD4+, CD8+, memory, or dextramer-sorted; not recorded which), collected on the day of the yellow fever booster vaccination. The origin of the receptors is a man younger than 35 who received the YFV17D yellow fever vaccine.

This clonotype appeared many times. CDR3 sequence reads: CASSSGLYTDTQYF. The CDR3 DNA reads TGTGCCAGCAGCTCGGGACTTTACACAGATACGCAGTATTTT. The chain carries TRBV7-2 and TRBJ2-3; maybe TRBD2 (6 bases). Trimming removed 4 bases from V and 2 bases from J, with 10 bases in between. In germline, CDR1 is SGHTA, CDR2 FQGNSA. CDR3 size: 14 residues.

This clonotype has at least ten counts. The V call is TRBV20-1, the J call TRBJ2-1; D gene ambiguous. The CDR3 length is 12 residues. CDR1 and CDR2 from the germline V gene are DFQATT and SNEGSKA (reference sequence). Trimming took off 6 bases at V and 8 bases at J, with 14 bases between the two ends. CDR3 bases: TGCAGTGCCGAACCGGCGGTCCATGAGCAGTTCTTC. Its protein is CSAEPAVHEQFF.

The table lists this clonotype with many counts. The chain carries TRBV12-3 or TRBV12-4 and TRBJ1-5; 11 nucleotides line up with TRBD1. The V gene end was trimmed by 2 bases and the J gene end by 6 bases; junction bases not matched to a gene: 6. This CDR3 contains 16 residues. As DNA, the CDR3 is TGTGCCAGCAGTTTACCGGACAGGGGGCTTGGTCAGCCCCAGCATTTT. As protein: CASSLPDRGLGQPQHF.

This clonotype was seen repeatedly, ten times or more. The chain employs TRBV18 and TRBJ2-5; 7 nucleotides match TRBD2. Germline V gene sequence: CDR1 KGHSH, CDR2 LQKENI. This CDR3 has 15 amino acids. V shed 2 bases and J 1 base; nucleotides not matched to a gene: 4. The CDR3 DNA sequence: TGTGCCAGCTCACCATGGGGCGGGAGCCAAGAGACCCAGTACTTC. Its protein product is CASSPWGGSQETQYF.

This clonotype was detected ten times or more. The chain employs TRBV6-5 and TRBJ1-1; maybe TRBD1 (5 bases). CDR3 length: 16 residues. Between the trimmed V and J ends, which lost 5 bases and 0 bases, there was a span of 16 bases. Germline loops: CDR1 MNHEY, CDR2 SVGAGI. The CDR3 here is CASSHRAGSMNTEAFF. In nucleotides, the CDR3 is TGTGCCAGCAGTCACCGGGCAGGGTCGATGAACACTGAAGCTTTCTTT.

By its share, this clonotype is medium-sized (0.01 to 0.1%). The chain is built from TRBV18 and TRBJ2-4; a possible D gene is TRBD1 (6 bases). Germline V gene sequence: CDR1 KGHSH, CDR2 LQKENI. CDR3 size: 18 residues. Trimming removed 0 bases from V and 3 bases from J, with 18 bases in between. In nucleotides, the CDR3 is TGTGCCAGCTCACCACCGGAGTGGCAGGGGTTAGGCAAAAACATTCAGTACTTC. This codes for CASSPPEWQGLGKNIQYF.

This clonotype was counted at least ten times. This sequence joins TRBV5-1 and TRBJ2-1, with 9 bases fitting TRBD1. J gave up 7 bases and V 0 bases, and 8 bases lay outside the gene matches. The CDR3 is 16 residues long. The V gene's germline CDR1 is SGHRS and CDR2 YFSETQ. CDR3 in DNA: TGCGCCAGCAGCTTGGATTTACCGGGACAGGGAAATGAGCAGTTCTTC. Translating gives CASSLDLPGQGNEQFF.

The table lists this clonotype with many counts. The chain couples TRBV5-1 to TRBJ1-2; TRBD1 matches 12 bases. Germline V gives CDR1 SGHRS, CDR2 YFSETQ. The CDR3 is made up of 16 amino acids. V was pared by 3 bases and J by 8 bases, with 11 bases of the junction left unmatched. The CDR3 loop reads CASSSGQGAPLGGYTF. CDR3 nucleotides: TGCGCCAGCAGCTCGGGACAGGGGGCGCCTTTGGGCGGCTACACCTTC.

CDR3 amino acids: CASSFRDRGDQYF. The CDR3 nucleotides are TGTGCCAGCAGTTTCCGGGACAGGGGTGACCAGTACTTC. This sequence joins TRBV27 and TRBJ2-5, with 10 positions matching TRBD1. This CDR3 region has 13 residues. The V gene end was trimmed by 3 bases and the J gene end by 10 bases; junction bases not matched to a gene: 5. From germline, CDR1 is MNHEY and CDR2 SMNVEV (reference sequence).

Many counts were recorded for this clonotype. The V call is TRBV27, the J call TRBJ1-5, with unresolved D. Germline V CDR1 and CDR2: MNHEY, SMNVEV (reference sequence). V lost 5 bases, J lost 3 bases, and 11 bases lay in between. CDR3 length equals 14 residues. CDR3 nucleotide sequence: TGTGCCAGCAGTCCAGTGGGCTCCAATCAGCCCCAGCATTTT. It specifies CASSPVGSNQPQHF.

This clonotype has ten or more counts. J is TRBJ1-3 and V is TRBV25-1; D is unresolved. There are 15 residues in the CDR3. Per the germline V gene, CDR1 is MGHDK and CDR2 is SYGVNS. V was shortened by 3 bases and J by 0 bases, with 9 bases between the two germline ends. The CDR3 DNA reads TGTGCCAGCAGTGATAGTGGCGACTCTGGAAACACCATATATTTT. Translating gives CASSDSGDSGNTIYF.

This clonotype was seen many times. The CDR3 DNA follows: TGCGCCAGCAGCCAAGGACTCAGCGGGGGGACGTACACCGGGGAGCTGTTTTTT. This translates into CASSQGLSGGTYTGELFF. The chain combines TRBV4-3 with TRBJ2-2, with TRBD2 matching 9 bases. Germline trimming cut 1 base from V and 3 bases from J; bases unmatched to any gene: 9. The CDR3 runs to 18 residues. The germline V gene has CDR1 LGHNA and CDR2 YSLEER.

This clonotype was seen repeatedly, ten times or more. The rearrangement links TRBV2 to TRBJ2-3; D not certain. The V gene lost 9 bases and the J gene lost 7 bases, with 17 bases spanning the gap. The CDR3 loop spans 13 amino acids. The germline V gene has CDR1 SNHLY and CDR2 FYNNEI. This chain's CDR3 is CASQTRAQNTQYF. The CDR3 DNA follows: TGTGCCAGTCAAACAAGGGCCCAAAATACGCAGTATTTT.

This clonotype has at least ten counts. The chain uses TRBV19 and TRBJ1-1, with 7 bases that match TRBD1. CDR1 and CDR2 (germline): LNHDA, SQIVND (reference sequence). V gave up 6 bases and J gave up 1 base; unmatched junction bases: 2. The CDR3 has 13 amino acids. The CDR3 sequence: CASRDRPNTEAFF. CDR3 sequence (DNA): TGTGCCAGTAGGGACAGGCCGAACACTGAAGCTTTCTTT.

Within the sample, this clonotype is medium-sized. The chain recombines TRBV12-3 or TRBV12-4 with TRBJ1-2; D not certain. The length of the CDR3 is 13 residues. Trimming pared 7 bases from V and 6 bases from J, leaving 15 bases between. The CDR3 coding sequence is TGTGCCAGCAAGGAAGCCAATATGAATGGCTACACCTTC. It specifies CASKEANMNGYTF.

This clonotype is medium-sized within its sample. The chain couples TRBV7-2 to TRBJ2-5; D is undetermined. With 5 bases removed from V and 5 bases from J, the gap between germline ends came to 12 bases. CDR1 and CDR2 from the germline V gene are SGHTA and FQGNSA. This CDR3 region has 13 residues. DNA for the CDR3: TGTGCCAGCAGCGCCAGACTGGGCGAGACCCAGTACTTC. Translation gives CASSARLGETQYF.

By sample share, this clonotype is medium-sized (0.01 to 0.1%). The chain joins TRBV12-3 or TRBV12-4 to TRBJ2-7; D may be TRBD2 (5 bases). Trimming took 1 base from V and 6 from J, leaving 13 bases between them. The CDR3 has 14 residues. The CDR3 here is CASSLVGFSGEQYF. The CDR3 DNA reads TGTGCCAGCAGTTTAGTGGGGTTCAGCGGCGAGCAGTACTTC.

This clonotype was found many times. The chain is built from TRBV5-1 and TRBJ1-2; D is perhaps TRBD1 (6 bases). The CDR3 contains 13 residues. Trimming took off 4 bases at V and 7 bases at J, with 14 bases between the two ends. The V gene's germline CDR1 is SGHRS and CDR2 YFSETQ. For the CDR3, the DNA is TGCGCCAGCAGCCTAGGGGGTTTCAGTGGCTACACCTTC. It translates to CASSLGGFSGYTF.

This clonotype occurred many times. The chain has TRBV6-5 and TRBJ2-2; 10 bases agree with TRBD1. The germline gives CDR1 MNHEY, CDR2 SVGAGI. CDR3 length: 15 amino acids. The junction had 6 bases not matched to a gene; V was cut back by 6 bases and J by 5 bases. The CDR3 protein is CASSSGTGETGELFF. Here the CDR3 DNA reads TGTGCCAGCAGCAGCGGGACAGGGGAGACCGGGGAGCTGTTTTTT.

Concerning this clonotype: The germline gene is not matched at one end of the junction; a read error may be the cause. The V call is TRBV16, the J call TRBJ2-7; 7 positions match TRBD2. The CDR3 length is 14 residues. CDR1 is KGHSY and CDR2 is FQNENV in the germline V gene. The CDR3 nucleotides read TGTGCCAGCAGCTCCCGGCAGGGAGGGTACGAGCAGCACTTC. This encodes CASSSRQGGYEQHF.